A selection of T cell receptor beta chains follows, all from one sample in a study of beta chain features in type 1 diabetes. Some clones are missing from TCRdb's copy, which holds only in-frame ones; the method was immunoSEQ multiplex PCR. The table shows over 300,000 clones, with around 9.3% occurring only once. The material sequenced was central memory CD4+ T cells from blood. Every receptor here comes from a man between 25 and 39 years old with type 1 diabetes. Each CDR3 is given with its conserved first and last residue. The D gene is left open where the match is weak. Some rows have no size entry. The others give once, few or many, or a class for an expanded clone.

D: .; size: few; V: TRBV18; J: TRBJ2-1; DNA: TGTGCCAGCTCACCACCGGTTGGGGGGGGCAGCAATGAGCAGTTCTTC; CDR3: CASSPPVGGGSNEQFF
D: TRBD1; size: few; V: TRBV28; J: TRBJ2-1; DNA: TGTGCCAGCAGTAAGGACAGGGCCCATGAGCAGTTCTTC; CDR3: CASSKDRAHEQFF
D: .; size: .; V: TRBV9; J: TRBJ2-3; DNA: TGTGCCAGCAGCGTAGGGCGGATCACAGATACGCAGTATTTT; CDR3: CASSVGRITDTQYF
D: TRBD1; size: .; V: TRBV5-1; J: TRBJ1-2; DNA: TGCGCCAGTAGGACAGGGGAGAGTGGCTACACCTTC; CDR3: CASRTGESGYTF
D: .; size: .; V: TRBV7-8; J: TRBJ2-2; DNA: TGTGCCAGCAGCTCGGGGTTCTGGGCTCTGTCGGACACCGGGGAGCTGTTTTTT; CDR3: CASSSGFWALSDTGELFF
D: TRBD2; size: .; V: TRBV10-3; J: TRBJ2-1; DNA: TGTGCCATCAGTCAGACTAGCGGGGGTAACAATGAGCAGTTCTTC; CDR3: CAISQTSGGNNEQFF
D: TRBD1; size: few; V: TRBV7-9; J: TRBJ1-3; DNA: TGTGCCAGCAGCTCTGACAGGGGGCCTCATAGCATATATTTT; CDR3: CASSSDRGPHSIYF
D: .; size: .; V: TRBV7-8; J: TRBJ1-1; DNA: TGTGCCAGCAGCCTTGACAGGTTGGCTGAAGCTTTCTTT; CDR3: CASSLDRLAEAFF
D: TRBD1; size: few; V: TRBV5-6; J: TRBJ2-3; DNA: TGTGCCAGCAGTTCGATGACCAGGGGGTTAACAGATACGCAGTATTTT; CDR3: CASSSMTRGLTDTQYF
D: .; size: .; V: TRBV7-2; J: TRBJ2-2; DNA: TGTGCCAGCAGCCCGCGACAGAACACCGGGGAGCTGTTTTTT; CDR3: CASSPRQNTGELFF
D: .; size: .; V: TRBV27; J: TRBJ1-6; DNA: TGTGCCAGCAGTTTCCGGGGACTCGGCTTTAATTCACCCCTCCACTTT; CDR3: CASSFRGLGFNSPLHF
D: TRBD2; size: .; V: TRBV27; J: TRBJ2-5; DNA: TGTGCCAGCAGTAAAACTAGCGGGGGGGCATTTCAGACCCAGTACTTC; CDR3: CASSKTSGGAFQTQYF
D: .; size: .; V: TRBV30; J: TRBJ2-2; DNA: TGTGCCTGGAGCCGGAAGGGCACCGGGGAGCTGTTTTTT; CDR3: CAWSRKGTGELFF
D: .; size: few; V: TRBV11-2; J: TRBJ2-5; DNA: TGTGCCAGCAGCTTAGATAAGGGATTCCAAGAGACCCAGTACTTC; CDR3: CASSLDKGFQETQYF
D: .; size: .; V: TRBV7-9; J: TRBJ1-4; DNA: TGTGCCAGCAGCTTCCAGGGGAAGCATGAAAAACTGTTTTTT; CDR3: CASSFQGKHEKLFF
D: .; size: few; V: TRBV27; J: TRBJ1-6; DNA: TGTGCCAGCAGCTCACGAAGGGGGGATGGCTCACCCCTCCACTTT; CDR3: CASSSRRGDGSPLHF
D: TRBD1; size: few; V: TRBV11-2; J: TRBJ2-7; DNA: TGTGCCAGCAGCCATCAGGGACAGGGGGCTAGCGAGCAGTACTTC; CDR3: CASSHQGQGASEQYF
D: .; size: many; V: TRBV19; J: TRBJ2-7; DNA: TGTGCCAGTAGCCCGACCGGGTCCCTGGAGCAGTACTTC; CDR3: CASSPTGSLEQYF
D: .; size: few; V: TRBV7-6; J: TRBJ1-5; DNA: TGTGCCAGCAGCCTAACCGCAAGCAGCAATCAGCCCCAGCATTTT; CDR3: CASSLTASSNQPQHF
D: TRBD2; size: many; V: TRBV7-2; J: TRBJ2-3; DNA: TGTGCCAGCAGCCCACGACTAGCGGGGGCAGCAGATACGCAGTATTTT; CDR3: CASSPRLAGAADTQYF
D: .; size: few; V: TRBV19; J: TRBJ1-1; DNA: TGTGCCAGTAGTAGGCCGGGGGGGACTGAAGCTTTCTTT; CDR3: CASSRPGGTEAFF
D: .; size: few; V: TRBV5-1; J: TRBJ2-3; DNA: TGCGCCAGCAGCTTGGATCCGGGCGGTGGCACAGATACGCAGTATTTT; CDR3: CASSLDPGGGTDTQYF
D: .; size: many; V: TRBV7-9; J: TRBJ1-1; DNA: TGTGCCAGCAGCTCCCCGAATGGGGACCACACTGAAGCTTTCTTT; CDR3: CASSSPNGDHTEAFF
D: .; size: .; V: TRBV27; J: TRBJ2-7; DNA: TGTGCCAGCAGTTCGACGAGGAGGGCCTACGAGCAGTACTTC; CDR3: CASSSTRRAYEQYF
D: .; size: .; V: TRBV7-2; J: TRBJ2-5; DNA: TGTGCCAGCAGCTTAGATAGGTCGACCCTGATGGGGGAGACCCAGTACTTC; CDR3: CASSLDRSTLMGETQYF
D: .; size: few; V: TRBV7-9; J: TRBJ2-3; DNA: TGTGCCACAGGGATTAGCACAGATACGCAGTATTTT; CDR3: CATGISTDTQYF
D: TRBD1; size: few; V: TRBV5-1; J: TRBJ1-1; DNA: TGCGCCAGCAGCTTTAGCAGGACAGGCGAGGAAGCTTTCTTT; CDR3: CASSFSRTGEEAFF
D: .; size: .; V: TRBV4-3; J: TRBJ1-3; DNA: TGCGCCAGCAGCCAAGGGACAGCCGGAAACACCATATATTTT; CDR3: CASSQGTAGNTIYF
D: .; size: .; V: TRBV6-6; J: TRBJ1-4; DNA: TGTGCCAGCAAGCCGGGGGAAGGGGCGATTGCTGAAAAACTGTTTTTT; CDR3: CASKPGEGAIAEKLFF
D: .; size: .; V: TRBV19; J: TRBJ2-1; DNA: TGTGCCAGTAGTATAGTTCGAGGTTATGAGCAGTTCTTC; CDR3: CASSIVRGYEQFF
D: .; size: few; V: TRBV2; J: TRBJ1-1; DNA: TGTGCCAGCGGGGGAGGTCACACTGAAGCTTTCTTT; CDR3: CASGGGHTEAFF
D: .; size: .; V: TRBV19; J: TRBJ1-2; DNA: TGTGCCAGTAGTAGTCGGGGGAACCACTATGGCTACACCTTC; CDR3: CASSSRGNHYGYTF
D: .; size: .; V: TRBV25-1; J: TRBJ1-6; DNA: TGTGCCAGCGCGGCGGGGTGGAATTCACCCCTCCACTTT; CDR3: CASAAGWNSPLHF
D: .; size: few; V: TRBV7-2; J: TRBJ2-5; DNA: TGTGCCAGCAGCTTAGATCGACAGGGAGGAGAGACCCAGTACTTC; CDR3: CASSLDRQGGETQYF
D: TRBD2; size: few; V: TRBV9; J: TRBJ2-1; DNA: TGTGCCAGCAGCGTAGGGAGCGGGGGGCACAATGAGCAGTTCTTC; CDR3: CASSVGSGGHNEQFF
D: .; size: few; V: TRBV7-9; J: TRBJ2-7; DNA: TGTGCCAGCAGCTTAGCGCCCCGTTCAGGGGAGCAGTACTTC; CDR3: CASSLAPRSGEQYF
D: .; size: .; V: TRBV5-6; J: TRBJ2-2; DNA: TGTGCCAGCAGCTTGGCCGGCAGGCCTTACACCGGGGAGCTGTTTTTT; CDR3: CASSLAGRPYTGELFF
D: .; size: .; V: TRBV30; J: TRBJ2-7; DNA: TGTGCCTGGAGGACCCAGGGTTCCTACGAGCAGTACTTC; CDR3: CAWRTQGSYEQYF
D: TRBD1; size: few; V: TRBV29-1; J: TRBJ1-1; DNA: TGCAGCGTGACAGGGGGCTTGGACATTACTGAAGCTTTCTTT; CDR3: CSVTGGLDITEAFF
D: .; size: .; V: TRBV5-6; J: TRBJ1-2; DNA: TGTGCCAGCAGCTCCGACCTGGGGAACTATGGCTACACCTTC; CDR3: CASSSDLGNYGYTF
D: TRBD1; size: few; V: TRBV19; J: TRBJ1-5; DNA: TGTGCCAGTAGTACGACAGGGGGAAATCAGCCCCAGCATTTT; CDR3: CASSTTGGNQPQHF
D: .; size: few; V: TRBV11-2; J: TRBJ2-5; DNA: TGTGCCAGCAGCTCAGCACTAGCTCTGGAGACCCAGTACTTC; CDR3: CASSSALALETQYF
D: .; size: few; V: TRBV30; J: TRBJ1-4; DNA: TGTGCCTGGAGTCGAGAGCGGGGTGTCGGAAAACTGTTTTTT; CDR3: CAWSRERGVGKLFF
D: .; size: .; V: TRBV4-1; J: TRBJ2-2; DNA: TGCGCCAGCAGCCAAGGGTATAAGGGGGCGAACACCGGGGAGCTGTTTTTT; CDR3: CASSQGYKGANTGELFF
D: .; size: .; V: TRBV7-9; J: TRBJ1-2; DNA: TGTGCCAGCAGCTTATCCTCCCGGACAGACTACTATGGCTACACCTTC; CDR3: CASSLSSRTDYYGYTF
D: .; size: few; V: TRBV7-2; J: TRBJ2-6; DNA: TGTGCCAGCAGCTTAGGGGTGCATGCTGGGGCCAACGTCCTGACTTTC; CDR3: CASSLGVHAGANVLTF
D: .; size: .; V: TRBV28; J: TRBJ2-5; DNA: TGTGCCAGCAGTCTAACAGGGATCCAAGAGACCCAGTACTTC; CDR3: CASSLTGIQETQYF